These 18 T cell receptor beta chains came from one sample sequenced in a study of T cell repertoires in aging, cancer and after chemotherapy. TCR beta rearrangements were amplified from peripheral blood genomic DNA. Rearranged V-D-J TRB sequences were amplified with a mixed TRB-A/B primer pool. TCRdb passed the multiplex PCR reads through MiXCR, listing each CDR3 protein once. The data contain some 9,200 distinct CDR3 sequences, roughly 53% of them singletons. The material sequenced was blood. These receptors were collected from a human donor in good health.

The chain combines TRBV6-5 with TRBJ1-4; maybe TRBD1 (5 bases). This CDR3 spans 13 amino acids. Trimming left V 5 bases short and J 8 bases short, with 12 bases between. Germline V gene sequence: CDR1 MNHEY, CDR2 SVGAGI. Here the CDR3 DNA reads TGTGCCAGCAGTGGGGCTTTAAGGGAAAAACTGTTTTTT. It yields the protein CASSGALREKLFF.

The J gene is TRBJ2-7, the V gene TRBV5-4, with D perhaps TRBD2 (5 bases). Germline loops: CDR1 SGHNT, CDR2 YYREEE (reference sequence). With 5 bases removed from V and 5 bases from J, the gap between germline ends came to 11 bases. The CDR3 loop spans 12 amino acids. CDR3 amino acids: CASSTGSDEQYF. CDR3 DNA sequence: TGTGCCAGCAGTACGGGAAGTGACGAGCAGTACTTC. Supplemented by reference TRBV5-4 and TRBJ2-7, the full variable domain reads ETGVTQSPTHLIKTRGQQVTLRCSSQSGHNTVSWYQQALGQGPQFIFQYYREEENGRGNFPPRFSGLQFPNYSSELNVNALELDDSALYLCASSTGSDEQYFGPGTRLTVT.

This clonotype was counted only a few times. This chain links TRBV19 with TRBJ1-1, with D unclear. V dropped 4 bases and J dropped 1 base, with 10 bases sitting between them. Germline values: CDR1 LNHDA, CDR2 SQIVND (reference sequence). CDR3 length equals 14 residues. The CDR3 sequence: CASSRSHQNTEAFF. The CDR3 DNA reads TGTGCCAGTAGTAGGTCGCACCAGAACACTGAAGCTTTCTTT.

The chain carries TRBV6-5 and TRBJ2-1; 11 nucleotides align to TRBD2. J gave up 2 bases and V 8 bases, and 5 bases lay outside the gene matches. The length of the CDR3 is 15 residues. Germline assignment: CDR1 MNHEY and CDR2 SVGAGI. DNA of the CDR3: TGTGCCAGCGGTCCACTAGCGGGAGCCTACAATGAGCAGTTCTTC. As protein: CASGPLAGAYNEQFF.

This chain connects TRBV7-9 to TRBJ2-7; no clear D gene. CDR3 size: 11 residues. Germline values: CDR1 SEHNR, CDR2 FQNEAQ (reference sequence). V was cut by 5 bases and J by 4 bases, with 6 bases left in between. The CDR3 loop reads CASSPLYEQYF. In DNA, the CDR3 is TGTGCCAGCAGCCCGCTGTACGAGCAGTACTTC.

In this sample, this clonotype turned up a few times. V is TRBV6-5 and J is TRBJ1-1; D is uncertain. This CDR3 contains 15 residues. With 0 bases removed from V and 11 bases from J, the gap between germline ends came to 19 bases. In germline, CDR1 is MNHEY, CDR2 SVGAGI. The CDR3 loop is CASSYSRSEQWLAFF. The DNA of the CDR3 is TGTGCCAGCAGTTACTCCCGGTCGGAGCAATGGTTGGCTTTCTTT.

This sequence joins TRBV27 and TRBJ2-6; possibly TRBD2 for D (5 bases). Trimming took off 0 bases at V and 4 bases at J, with 13 bases between the two ends. Germline V gene lookup returns CDR1 MNHEY and CDR2 SMNVEV (reference sequence). CDR3 length: 17 residues. As DNA, the CDR3 is TGTGCCAGCAGTTTATCGCTTCGGGGTCGAGGGGCCAACGTCCTGACTTTC. It specifies CASSLSLRGRGANVLTF.

This clonotype has a single count. This chain uses TRBV20-1 with TRBJ1-3; D remains unclear. V gave up 0 bases and J gave up 9 bases, with 15 bases separating them. The CDR3 has 14 amino acids. Germline lookup yields CDR1 DFQATT and CDR2 SNEGSKA (reference sequence). CDR3 loop: CSARDRGPWSTIYF. The CDR3 region has the DNA TGCAGTGCTAGAGATCGAGGACCTTGGAGCACCATATATTTT.

This sequence joins TRBV27 and TRBJ2-7; TRBD1 aligns across 7 bases. The CDR3 sequence is 14 residues long. The V gene's germline CDR1 is MNHEY and CDR2 SMNVEV (reference sequence). Losses at the gene ends were 5 bases for V and 7 bases for J; bases not matched to a gene: 11. The CDR3 region has the DNA TGTGCCAGCAGTCCTCGGACAGGACCGAGGGAGCAGTACTTC. Protein sequence: CASSPRTGPREQYF.

The rearrangement uses TRBV19 and TRBJ2-7; TRBD1 matches at 8 bases. Per germline, CDR1 LNHDA and CDR2 SQIVND (reference sequence). The CDR3 is made up of 16 amino acids. V shed 5 bases, J shed 2 bases, and the junction held 11 bases outside the gene matches. CDR3 DNA: TGTGCCAGTAGTGGGGCGGACAGGGTCTACCCCTACGAGCAGTACTTC. Translation: CASSGADRVYPYEQYF.

Remarks on this clonotype: The junction shows a germline mismatch at one end, possibly a read error. The chain couples TRBV13 to TRBJ2-3; 11 nucleotides align to TRBD2. This CDR3 is 17 amino acids long. Germline CDR1 reads PRHDT; CDR2 reads FYEKMQ (reference sequence). CDR3 nucleotides: TGCGCCAGCAGCCAAGGTATAGCGGGAGGGCCGACAGATACGCAGTATTTT. It encodes CASSQGIAGGPTDTQYF.

The chain couples TRBV15 to TRBJ2-1; 8 bases map to TRBD2. The germline gives CDR1 LNHNV, CDR2 YYDKDF (reference sequence). V trimming: 1 base; J trimming: 1 base; junction bases outside the gene matches: 6. This CDR3 has 17 amino acids. CDR3 residues: CATSRGSGSGSYNEQFF. The CDR3 bases are TGTGCCACCAGCAGAGGAAGCGGGAGTGGGTCCTACAATGAGCAGTTCTTC.

Remarks on this clonotype: At one end the junction does not follow the germline gene, possibly because of a read error. The rearrangement uses TRBV12-3 or TRBV12-4 and TRBJ2-2; a weak D match, TRBD2 (6 bases). CDR3 length: 14 amino acids. CDR3 nucleotides: TGTGCCAGCAGTATAGCGGACCCCATCGGGGAGCTGTTTTTT. Its protein product is CASSIADPIGELFF.

The chain has TRBV30 and TRBJ2-7; 7 nucleotides match TRBD1. This CDR3 comprises 14 residues. Germline assignment: CDR1 GTSNPN and CDR2 SVGIG (reference sequence). J lost 7 bases, V lost 2 bases, and 11 bases had no gene match. Written as DNA, the CDR3 is TGTGCCTGGAGTCTCCTCGGACAGGCCCCTGAGCAGTACTTC. This sequence encodes CAWSLLGQAPEQYF.

Note on this clonotype: A read error may account for a junction end that differs from germline. V usage is TRBV6-2 or TRBV6-3 and J usage is TRBJ2-5; D possibly corresponds to TRBD2 (6 bases). The CDR3 loop spans 16 amino acids. From germline, CDR1 is MNHEY and CDR2 SVGEGT. In DNA form, the CDR3 reads TGTGCCAGCATTTACTCGACACGGGAGCGGAGGGAGACCCAGTACTTC. This codes for CASIYSTRERRETQYF.

This chain connects TRBV6-5 to TRBJ2-2; the match to TRBD1 covers 7 bases. V dropped 5 bases and J dropped 4; count of bases not matched to a gene: 10. Per germline, CDR1 MNHEY and CDR2 SVGAGI. The CDR3 covers 16 residues. The CDR3 nucleotides read TGTGCCAGCAGTGAGGTGAAGGGGGCGCGCACCGGGGAGCTGTTTTTT. Translated, it gives CASSEVKGARTGELFF.

The rearrangement uses TRBV5-4 and TRBJ1-6; 7 bases fit TRBD1. CDR3 size: 15 residues. With 3 bases clipped from V and 10 bases from J, the junction kept 10 bases outside the gene matches. Germline V gene data show CDR1 as SGHNT and CDR2 as YYREEE (reference sequence). CDR3 sequence (DNA): TGTGCCAGCAGCTCTTCGGACAGGAAATCCTCACCCCTCCACTTT. Translation: CASSSSDRKSSPLHF.

There are a few counts of this clonotype. This rearrangement joins TRBV6-1 to TRBJ2-7; 10 bases align to TRBD1. Germline loops: CDR1 MNHNS, CDR2 SASEGT. J lost 0 bases, V lost 6 bases, and 5 bases had no gene match. This CDR3 region has 15 residues. The CDR3 DNA follows: TGTGCCAGCAGACCGGACAGGGGGGGCTCCTACGAGCAGTACTTC. It is translated as CASRPDRGGSYEQYF.